The rows below give T cell receptor beta chains drawn from one sample of a study of regulatory T cells in long-lasting Graves disease. MiXCR, applied by TCRdb to the multiplex PCR reads, yields one record per CDR3 protein. The sample yields 300,000 to 400,000 distinct CDR3 sequences, 15% to 20% seen once. The sample here was peripheral blood mononuclear cells (PBMCs), taken when the disease was refractory, from a patient treated with antithyroid drugs. The source of these receptors is a female donor with Graves disease. CDR3s include the opening cysteine and the closing phenylalanine or tryptophan. A D gene is named only where the DNA matches it firmly.

j_call,v_call,d_call,cdr3_aa
TRBJ1-5,TRBV30,TRBD1,CRTGGFQPQHF
TRBJ2-6,TRBV12-3/TRBV12-4,NA,CASTQRATGANVLTF
TRBJ2-1,TRBV2,NA,CASSDRWGGEQFF
TRBJ2-2,TRBV28,TRBD1,CASSSRTGHTGELFF
TRBJ1-2,TRBV10-3,NA,CATPRDKDGYGYTF
TRBJ1-1,TRBV6-1,NA,CASLGGTNTEAFF
TRBJ1-2,TRBV28,NA,CASRPGRNFYGYTF
TRBJ1-3,TRBV6-1,NA,CATKAGLWGTGNTIYF
TRBJ1-2,TRBV2,NA,CASTGADYGYTF
TRBJ1-4,TRBV5-8,NA,CASSSPDFREKLFF
TRBJ1-4,TRBV20-1,NA,CSAQGVAEEKLFF
TRBJ2-4,TRBV4-1,NA,CASSQETAPEGSKNIQYF
TRBJ2-6,TRBV5-1,TRBD1,CASSLAGGSAGANVLTF
TRBJ2-3,TRBV5-8,TRBD2,CASSWEGSSDTQYF
TRBJ2-2,TRBV18,TRBD2,CASSPRAPSGYTGELFF
TRBJ2-7,TRBV2,TRBD1,CASSGQGVYEQYF
TRBJ2-5,TRBV9,NA,CASSIRQGQETQYF
TRBJ2-2,TRBV20-1,TRBD2,CSARGGGAGELFF
TRBJ1-5,TRBV30,TRBD1,CAWGDRGYNQPQHF
TRBJ1-5,TRBV12-3/TRBV12-4,NA,CASSFSYQPQHF
TRBJ2-1,TRBV5-1,NA,CASSFTRDEQFF
TRBJ1-5,TRBV4-1,NA,CASSQDAGEHSNQPQHF
TRBJ1-2,TRBV4-3,TRBD1,CASSQVQGAGYGYTF
TRBJ1-4,TRBV10-3,NA,CAISVLRGRGEKLFF
TRBJ1-4,TRBV7-9,NA,CASSLSTGWEKLFF
TRBJ1-2,TRBV30,TRBD1,CAWSRRGHYGYTF
TRBJ1-5,TRBV27,NA,CASSQLGVSNQPQHF
TRBJ1-2,TRBV19,NA,CASSTGRISRLNYGYTF
TRBJ2-2,TRBV6-5,NA,CASSYGATGELFF
TRBJ1-4,TRBV10-3,TRBD1,CAIRQGAGNEKLFF
TRBJ2-1,TRBV6-2/TRBV6-3,NA,CASSYGRYNEQFF
TRBJ1-1,TRBV5-6,NA,CASSPRAMNTEAFF
TRBJ2-7,TRBV7-2,TRBD1,CASSPAGGLVYEQYF
TRBJ1-6,TRBV9,TRBD1,CASGAGTGENSPLHF
TRBJ2-1,TRBV20-1,TRBD1,CSALVDRGQNEQFF
TRBJ2-5,TRBV3-1,NA,CASSQDWGGQTQYF
TRBJ2-5,TRBV12-3/TRBV12-4,NA,CASGRSGLETQYF
TRBJ1-1,TRBV7-3,NA,CASSSLDRYTEAFF
TRBJ2-1,TRBV11-3,TRBD1,CASSLGQGDYNEQFF
TRBJ2-7,TRBV15,TRBD1,CATSRLPGQGIYEQYF
TRBJ1-4,TRBV20-1,NA,CSARTGANEKLFF
TRBJ1-1,TRBV6-1,NA,CASSEVYRELEAFF
TRBJ2-7,TRBV7-8,NA,CASSLERLAYEQYF
TRBJ1-1,TRBV6-5,NA,CASSYSSVLGNTEAFF
TRBJ2-3,TRBV30,TRBD2,CAWTRGGSADTQYF